Shown below are 10 T cell receptor beta chains from a single sample sequenced in a study of T cell repertoires in cytomegalovirus infection. One entry per CDR3 protein, called by TCRdb with MiXCR from the reads. The sample lists about 310,000 distinct CDR3 sequences; about 17% were seen once. Sequenced sample: PBMCs. The receptors derive from a human donor in good health (CMV status not recorded). Some clones in this sample may be carry-over from other donors' samples.

The table lists this clonotype with many counts. The chain links TRBV15 to TRBJ2-3; 8 nucleotides line up with TRBD1. Trimming took 1 base from V and 1 from J; bases not matched to a gene: 1. CDR1 is LNHNV and CDR2 is YYDKDF in the germline V gene (reference sequence). The length of the CDR3 is 15 residues. CDR3 nucleotides: TGTGCCACCAGCAGAGGACAGGGGCGCACAGATACGCAGTATTTT. Its translation: CATSRGQGRTDTQYF.

The table lists this clonotype with a few counts. The chain is built from TRBV19 and TRBJ1-2; 7 bases are a match to TRBD1. This CDR3 region has 16 residues. J lost 0 bases, V lost 6 bases, and 10 bases had no gene match. CDR1 LNHDA and CDR2 SQIVND come from the germline V gene (reference sequence). CDR3 region: CASREAAGTANYGYTF. The CDR3 DNA reads as TGTGCCAGTAGGGAGGCGGCCGGGACAGCTAACTATGGCTACACCTTC.

The chain uses TRBV28 and TRBJ1-1; tentatively, D is TRBD1 (6 bases). From germline, CDR1 is MDHEN and CDR2 SYDVKM. The CDR3 runs 14 residues. Trimming cost V 7 bases and J 6 bases, with 18 bases left between them. CDR3 amino acids: CASIHRIQGPEAFF. DNA of the CDR3: TGTGCCAGCATACATCGCATACAGGGTCCTGAAGCTTTCTTT. The full variable domain, its missing parts supplied by reference TRBV28 and TRBJ1-1, is DVKVTQSSRYLVKRTGEKVFLECVQDMDHENMFWYRQDPGLGLRLIYFSYDVKMKEKGDIPEGYSVSREKKERFSLILESASTNQTSMYLCASIHRIQGPEAFFGQGTRLTVV.

Many counts were recorded for this clonotype. The chain recombines TRBV12-3 or TRBV12-4 with TRBJ1-6, with D hard to call. With 2 bases removed from V and 10 bases from J, the gap between germline ends came to 6 bases. The CDR3 spans 12 residues. The CDR3 DNA is TGTGCCAGCAGTTTAAGCCACTCACCCCTCCACTTT. This codes for CASSLSHSPLHF.

This clonotype was counted ten times or more. V is TRBV6-1 and J is TRBJ1-2; no definite D call. CDR3 length: 12 amino acids. Germline CDR1 and CDR2: MNHNS and SASEGT. Trimming stripped 7 bases from V and 4 bases from J, with 10 bases between. The CDR3 is CASMSEGYGYTF. For the CDR3, the DNA is TGTGCCAGCATGTCGGAGGGCTATGGCTACACCTTC.

This clonotype was counted a few times. The gene calls are TRBV20-1 and TRBJ1-2; D is unclear. The CDR3 is 16 amino acids. V was pared by 0 bases and J by 6 bases, with 20 bases between. The germline CDR1 and CDR2 sequences are DFQATT and SNEGSKA (reference sequence). The CDR3 reads CSARDFGGQLSNGYTF. The CDR3, as DNA: TGCAGTGCTAGAGATTTTGGCGGGCAGCTATCAAATGGCTACACCTTC.

Note on this clonotype: A read error may be the cause here, since a much bigger clone is one base away. The J gene is TRBJ2-3, the V gene TRBV6-5, with 9 positions matching TRBD2. J was trimmed by 6 bases and V by 2 bases; bases with no gene match: 18. Per germline, CDR1 MNHEY and CDR2 SVGAGI. The CDR3 has 19 amino acids. Here the CDR3 DNA reads TGTGCCAGCAGTTACGAGGTTCTGCGGGGGGGGCAGGCCACGGATACGCAGTATTTT. Amino acids: CASSYEVLRGGQATDTQYF.

The chain carries TRBV12-3 or TRBV12-4 and TRBJ2-7; D is unresolved. CDR3 length: 13 residues. Trimming took off 5 bases at V and 7 bases at J, with 15 bases between the two ends. The CDR3 loop reads CASSQVLVGEQYF. The CDR3 DNA reads as TGTGCCAGCAGTCAGGTTTTAGTAGGGGAGCAGTACTTC.

CDR3 sequence (DNA): TGCAGTGCTAGAACGCTTTATGGGACGTTGGGGACTGAAGCTTTCTTT. Protein product: CSARTLYGTLGTEAFF. The V and J genes are TRBV20-1 and TRBJ1-1; tentatively, D is TRBD1 (5 bases). CDR1 is DFQATT, CDR2 SNEGSKA, per germline (reference sequence). This CDR3 region has 16 residues. Trimming removed 2 bases from V and 5 bases from J, with 21 bases in between.

This clonotype was counted at least ten times. V usage is TRBV4-2 and J usage is TRBJ1-5; no definite D call. CDR1 is LGHNA and CDR2 is YNFKEQ in the germline V gene. The CDR3 is 15 residues long. The V end was cut by 0 bases, the J end by 5 bases, with 11 bases between. DNA of the CDR3: TGTGCCAGCAGCCAAGAATGGGGTCCTGATCAGCCCCAGCATTTT. It codes for CASSQEWGPDQPQHF.